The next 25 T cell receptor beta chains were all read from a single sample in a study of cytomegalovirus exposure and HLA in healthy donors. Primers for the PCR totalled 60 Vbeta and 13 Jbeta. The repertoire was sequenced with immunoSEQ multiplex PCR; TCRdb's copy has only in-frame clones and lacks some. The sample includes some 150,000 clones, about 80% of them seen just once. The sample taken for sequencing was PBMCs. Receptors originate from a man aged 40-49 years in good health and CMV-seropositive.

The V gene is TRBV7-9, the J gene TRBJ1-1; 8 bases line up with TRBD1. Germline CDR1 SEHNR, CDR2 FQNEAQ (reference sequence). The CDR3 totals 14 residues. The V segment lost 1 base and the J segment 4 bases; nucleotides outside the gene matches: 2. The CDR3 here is CASSLDRGGTEAFF. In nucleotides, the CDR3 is TGTGCCAGCAGCTTAGACAGGGGGGGCACTGAAGCTTTCTTT.

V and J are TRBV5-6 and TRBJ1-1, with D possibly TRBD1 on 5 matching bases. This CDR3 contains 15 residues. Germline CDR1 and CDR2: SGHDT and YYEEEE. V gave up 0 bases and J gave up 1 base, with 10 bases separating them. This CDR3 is CASSLGQGRNTEAFF. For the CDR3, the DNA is TGTGCCAGCAGCTTGGGTCAGGGAAGGAACACTGAAGCTTTCTTT.

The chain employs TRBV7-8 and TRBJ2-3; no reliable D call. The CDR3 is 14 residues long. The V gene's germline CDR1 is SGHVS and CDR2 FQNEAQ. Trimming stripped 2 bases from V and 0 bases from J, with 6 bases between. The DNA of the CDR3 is TGTGCCAGCAGCTTATATTTGAGCACAGATACGCAGTATTTT. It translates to CASSLYLSTDTQYF.

DNA for the CDR3: TGTGCCTGGATCGGGACAGGAGGCTCCTACAATGAGCAGTTCTTC. As protein: CAWIGTGGSYNEQFF. This chain uses TRBV30 with TRBJ2-1, with TRBD1 matching 8 bases. With 4 bases clipped from V and 0 bases from J, the junction kept 5 bases outside the gene matches. Looked up from germline, CDR1 is GTSNPN and CDR2 is SVGIG (reference sequence). This CDR3 is 15 amino acids long. The variable domain in full, completed from reference TRBV30 and TRBJ2-1, reads SQTIHQWPATLVQPVGSPLSLECTVEGTSNPNLYWYRQAAGRGLQLLFYSVGIGQISSEVPQNLSASRPQDRQFILSSKKLLLSDSGFYLCAWIGTGGSYNEQFFGPGTRLTVL.

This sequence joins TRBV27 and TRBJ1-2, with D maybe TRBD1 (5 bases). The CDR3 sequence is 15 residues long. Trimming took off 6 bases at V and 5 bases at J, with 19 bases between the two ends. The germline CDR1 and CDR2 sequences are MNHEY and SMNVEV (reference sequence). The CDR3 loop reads CASSPGLMTGYGYTF. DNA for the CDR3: TGTGCCAGCAGCCCGGGACTGATGACGGGGTATGGCTACACCTTC.

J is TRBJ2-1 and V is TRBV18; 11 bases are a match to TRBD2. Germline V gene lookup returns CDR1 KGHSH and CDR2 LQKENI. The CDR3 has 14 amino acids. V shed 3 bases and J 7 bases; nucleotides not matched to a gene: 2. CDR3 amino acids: CASSPASGRNEQFF. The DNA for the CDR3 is TGTGCCAGCTCACCGGCTAGCGGGAGGAATGAGCAGTTCTTC.

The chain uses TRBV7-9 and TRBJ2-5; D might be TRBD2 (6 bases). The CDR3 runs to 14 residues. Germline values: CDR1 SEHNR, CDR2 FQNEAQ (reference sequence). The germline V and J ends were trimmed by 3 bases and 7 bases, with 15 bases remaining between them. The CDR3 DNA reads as TGTGCCAGCAGCTTGAGGCCAACGGAGGGGACCCAGTACTTC. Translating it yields CASSLRPTEGTQYF. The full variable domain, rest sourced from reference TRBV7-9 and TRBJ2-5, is DTGVSQNPRHKITKRGQNVTFRCDPISEHNRLYWYRQTLGQGPEFLTYFQNEAQLEKSRLLSDRFSAERPKGSFSTLEIQRTEQGDSAMYLCASSLRPTEGTQYFGPGTRLLVL.

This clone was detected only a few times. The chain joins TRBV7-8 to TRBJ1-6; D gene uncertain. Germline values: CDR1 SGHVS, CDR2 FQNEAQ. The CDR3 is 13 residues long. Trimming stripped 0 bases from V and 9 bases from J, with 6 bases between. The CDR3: CASSLASGSPLHF. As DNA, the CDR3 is TGTGCCAGCAGCTTAGCGTCGGGTTCACCCCTCCACTTT.

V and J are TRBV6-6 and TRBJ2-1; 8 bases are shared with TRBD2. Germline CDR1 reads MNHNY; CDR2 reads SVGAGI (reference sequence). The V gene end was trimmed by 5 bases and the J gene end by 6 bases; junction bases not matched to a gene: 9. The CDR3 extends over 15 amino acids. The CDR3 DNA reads TGTGCCAGCAGTCCCCCGGGGGGGACCCCCAATGAGCAGTTCTTC. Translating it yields CASSPPGGTPNEQFF.

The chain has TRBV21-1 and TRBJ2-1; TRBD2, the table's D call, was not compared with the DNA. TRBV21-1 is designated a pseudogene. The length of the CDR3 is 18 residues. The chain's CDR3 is CASSNGLAGDDPNNEQFF. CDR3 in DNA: TGTGCCAGCAGCAATGGACTAGCGGGAGATGATCCCAACAATGAGCAGTTCTTC.

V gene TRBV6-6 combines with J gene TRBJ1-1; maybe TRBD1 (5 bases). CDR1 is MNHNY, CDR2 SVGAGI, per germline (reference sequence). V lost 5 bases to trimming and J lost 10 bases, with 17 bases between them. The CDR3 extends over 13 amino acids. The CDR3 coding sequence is TGTGCCAGCAGTGCCGCCGGGGGTAACCGAGCTTTCTTT. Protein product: CASSAAGGNRAFF.

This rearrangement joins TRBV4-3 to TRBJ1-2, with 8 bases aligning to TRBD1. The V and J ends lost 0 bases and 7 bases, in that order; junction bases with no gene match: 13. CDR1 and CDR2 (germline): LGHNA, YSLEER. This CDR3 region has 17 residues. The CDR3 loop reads CASSQDQGDRSPGGYTF. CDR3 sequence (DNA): TGCGCCAGCAGCCAAGATCAAGGGGACAGGTCGCCCGGTGGCTACACCTTC.

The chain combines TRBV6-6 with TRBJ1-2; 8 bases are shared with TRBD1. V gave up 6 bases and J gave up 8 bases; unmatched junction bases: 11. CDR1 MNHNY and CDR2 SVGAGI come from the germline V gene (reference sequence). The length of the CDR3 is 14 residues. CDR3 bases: TGTGCCAGCAGGGACAGGGCGTTGTCTAGCGGCTACACCTTC. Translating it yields CASRDRALSSGYTF.

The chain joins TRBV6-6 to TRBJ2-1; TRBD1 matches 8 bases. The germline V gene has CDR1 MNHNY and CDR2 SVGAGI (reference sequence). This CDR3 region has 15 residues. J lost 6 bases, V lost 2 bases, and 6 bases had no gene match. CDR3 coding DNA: TGTGCCAGCAGTTACGACAGGGGAGGCTTCAATGAGCAGTTCTTC. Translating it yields CASSYDRGGFNEQFF.

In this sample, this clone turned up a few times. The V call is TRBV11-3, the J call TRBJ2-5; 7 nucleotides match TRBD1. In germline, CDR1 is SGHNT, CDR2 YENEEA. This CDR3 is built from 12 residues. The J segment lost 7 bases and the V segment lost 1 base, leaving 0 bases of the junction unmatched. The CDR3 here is CASSLGQGTQYF. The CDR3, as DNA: TGTGCCAGCAGCTTAGGACAGGGGACCCAGTACTTC.

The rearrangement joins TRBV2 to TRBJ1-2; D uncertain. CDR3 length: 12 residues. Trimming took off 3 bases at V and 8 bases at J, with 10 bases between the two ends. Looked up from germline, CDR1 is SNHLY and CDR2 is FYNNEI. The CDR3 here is CASSDWECGYTF. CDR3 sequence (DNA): TGTGCCAGCAGTGATTGGGAGTGCGGCTACACCTTC.

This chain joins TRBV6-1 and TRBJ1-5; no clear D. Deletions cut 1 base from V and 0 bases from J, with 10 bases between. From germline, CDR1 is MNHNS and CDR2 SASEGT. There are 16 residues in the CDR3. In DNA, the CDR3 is TGTGCCAGCAGTGAAGTGTGGCCGTATAGCAATCAGCCCCAGCATTTT. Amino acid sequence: CASSEVWPYSNQPQHF.

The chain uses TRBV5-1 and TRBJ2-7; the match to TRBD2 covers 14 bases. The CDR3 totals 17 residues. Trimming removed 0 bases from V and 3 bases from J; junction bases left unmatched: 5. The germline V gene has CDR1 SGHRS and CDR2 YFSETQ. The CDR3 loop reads CASSLGPGLAGGYEQYF. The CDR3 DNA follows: TGCGCCAGCAGCTTGGGTCCCGGACTAGCGGGAGGCTACGAGCAGTACTTC.

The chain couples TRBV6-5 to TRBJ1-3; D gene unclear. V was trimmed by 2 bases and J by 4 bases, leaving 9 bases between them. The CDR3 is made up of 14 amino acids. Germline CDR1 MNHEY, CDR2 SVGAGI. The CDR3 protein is CASSYGGGGNTIYF. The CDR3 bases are TGTGCCAGCAGTTACGGAGGAGGGGGAAACACCATATATTTT.

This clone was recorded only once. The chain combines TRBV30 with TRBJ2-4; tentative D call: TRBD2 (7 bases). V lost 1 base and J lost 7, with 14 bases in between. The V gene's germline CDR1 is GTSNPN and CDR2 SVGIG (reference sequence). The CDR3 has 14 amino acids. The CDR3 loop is CAWSGRGLQNIQYF. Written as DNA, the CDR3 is TGTGCCTGGAGTGGGCGGGGGCTGCAGAACATTCAGTACTTC.

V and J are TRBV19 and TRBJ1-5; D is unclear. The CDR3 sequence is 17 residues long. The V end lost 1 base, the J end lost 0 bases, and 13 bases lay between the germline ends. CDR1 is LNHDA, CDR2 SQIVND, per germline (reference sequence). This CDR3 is CASSIGPGRYSNQPQHF. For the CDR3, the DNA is TGTGCCAGTAGTATAGGTCCAGGCCGCTATAGCAATCAGCCCCAGCATTTT. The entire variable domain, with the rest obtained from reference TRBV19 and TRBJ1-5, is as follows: DGGITQSPKYLFRKEGQNVTLSCEQNLNHDAMYWYRQDPGQGLRLIYYSQIVNDFQKGDIAEGYSVSREKKESFPLTVTSAQKNPTAFYLCASSIGPGRYSNQPQHFGDGTRLSIL.

In DNA form, the CDR3 reads TGCGCCAGCAGCCAAGAACTGGGGGGGTACGGTGATACGCAGTATTTT. Residues: CASSQELGGYGDTQYF. This chain connects TRBV4-3 to TRBJ2-3, with 7 bases aligning to TRBD2. The length of the CDR3 is 16 residues. The V and J ends lost 0 bases and 6 bases, in that order; junction bases with no gene match: 9. Per germline, CDR1 LGHNA and CDR2 YSLEER.

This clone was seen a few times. Here the CDR3 reads CASEAFSNQPQHF. The CDR3 DNA reads TGTGCCAGCGAAGCGTTTAGCAATCAGCCCCAGCATTTT. The J gene is TRBJ1-5, the V gene TRBV6-1; no clear D. CDR3 size: 13 residues. Between the trimmed V and J ends, which lost 8 bases and 0 bases, there was a span of 8 bases. CDR1 and CDR2 (germline): MNHNS, SASEGT.

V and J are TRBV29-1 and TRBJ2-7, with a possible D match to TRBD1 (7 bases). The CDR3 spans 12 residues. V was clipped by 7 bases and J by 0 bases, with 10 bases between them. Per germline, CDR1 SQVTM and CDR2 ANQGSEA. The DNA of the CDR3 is TGCAGCGGGGGGGACAGCTCCTACGAGCAGTACTTC. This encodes CSGGDSSYEQYF.

CDR3 amino acids: CASSLISSGTGYEQYF. The CDR3 region has the DNA TGTGCCAGCAGCTTAATTTCTTCAGGGACAGGGTACGAGCAGTACTTC. This chain joins TRBV7-2 and TRBJ2-7; 9 bases agree with TRBD1. Trimming removed 2 bases from V and 4 bases from J; junction bases left unmatched: 9. CDR1 and CDR2 from the germline V gene are SGHTA and FQGNSA. The CDR3 extends over 16 amino acids.